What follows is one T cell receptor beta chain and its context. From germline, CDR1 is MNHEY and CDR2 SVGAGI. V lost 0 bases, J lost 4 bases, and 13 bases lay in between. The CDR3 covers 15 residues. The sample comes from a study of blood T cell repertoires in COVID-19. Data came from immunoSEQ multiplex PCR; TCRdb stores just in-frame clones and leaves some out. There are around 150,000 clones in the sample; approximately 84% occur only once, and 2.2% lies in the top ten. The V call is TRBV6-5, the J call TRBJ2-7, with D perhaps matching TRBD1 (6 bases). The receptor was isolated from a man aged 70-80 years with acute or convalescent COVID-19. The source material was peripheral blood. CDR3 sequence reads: CASSYSLGQGYEQYF. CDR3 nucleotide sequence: TGTGCCAGCAGTTACTCGCTCGGGCAGGGGTACGAGCAGTACTTC.